This T cell receptor (beta chain) comes out of a study of low-dose radiotherapy and immunotherapy resistance in tumors (dated by TCRdb to between 2021 and 2022). With respect to the entire study: In Cohort 1, 0.5 Gy per fraction was delivered every 2 weeks, and a total PTV dose of 6.5 Gy was prescribed. For Cohort 2, the dose was 1 Gy per fraction given every two weeks, adding up to 13 Gy in total across 26 weeks. Patients were given nivolumab as a 240 mg flat dose every two weeks and ipilimumab at 1 mg/kg every six weeks, with both drugs delivered intravenously. Cyclophosphamide 200 mg/m2 was administered intravenously every two weeks, one day before each radiation and immunotherapy administration. Starting on cycle 1 day 1, patients took 300 mg of aspirin by mouth once daily for four cycles. Randomization of trial participants into treatment groups was not performed. The translational analysis covered eight patients: three from the first dose cohort and the first five from the second dose cohort.

The label giving this sample's time point can be read as: before trial treatment. Donors were enrolled in RACIN, a single-arm phase I dose-escalation trial in which nivolumab, ipilimumab, aspirin, low-dose cyclophosphamide and low-dose radiotherapy were combined. Eligible patients had advanced, TIL-negative solid tumors. V is shortened by 1 base, J by 4 bases, and the region joining them spans 3 bases. The CDR3, from cysteine to phenylalanine, totals 12 residues. Here the CDR3 DNA is all that survives: 36 bases in frame from base 1. CDR1 is given as LGHDT and CDR2 as YNNKEL, both from the germline V gene (reference sequence). Data came from an Illumina HiSeq 2500. To make first-strand cDNA, Superscript III was used along with a set of TRAV- and TRBV-specific primers so that both the TCRalpha and TCRbeta chains were covered. TCRs were amplified for 20 to 25 PCR cycles with Phusion, using a constant-region primer paired with the adapter attached to the V primers. Amplification of the isolated mRNA was done with the MessageAmp II aRNA Amplification Kit, which involved a roughly 17-hour in vitro transcription at 37 degrees C. The Dynabeads mRNA DIRECT Purification Kit was used to isolate the mRNA for TCR sequencing. Indexed Illumina adapters were added in a second roughly 25-cycle Phusion PCR, and the resulting products were purified with AMPure XP beads. Under the source paper's analysis protocol: Using custom Perl scripts, TCR sequences encoding the same protein were pooled, out-of-frame sequences were removed, and the abundance of each clonotype was computed. Any TCR sequence supported by only a single read was excluded from analysis. Shannon entropy, Gini index, clonality, richness, and the frequency of TCRs shared between repertoires were included as repertoire metrics. TCRdb reprocessing: public reads trimmed at Q25 with fastp, clones called with MiXCR, in-frame beta chains kept. Each CDR3 protein appears once, grouped with its most common genes and DNA. The V and J calls and clone size are TCRdb's, not the authors'. For this sample there are under 90,000 distinct CDR3 sequences; around a third appear just once. Over 8.5% of the sample lies in the top ten.

There are many counts of this clonotype. Its antigen has not been determined. No base quality information exists; no much larger clone differs at one position. The TCR originated in a female donor with ovarian cancer. The sequences come from PBMCs, collected before treatment. Recombination linked TRBV3-1 to TRBJ2-3, with the D gene call left open. The nucleotide sequence is given as TGTGCCAGCAGCCAAGTGGCAGATACGCAGTATTTT. Translation gives CASSQVADTQYF.